The present entry profiles one TCR beta chain with its context. V was cut by 4 bases and J by 2 bases, with 9 bases left in between. The CDR3 consists of 14 residues. Germline CDR1 and CDR2: MNHNS and SASEGT. The data stem from a study of cytomegalovirus exposure and HLA in healthy donors. A multiplex PCR was run with 60 Vbeta primers and 13 Jbeta primers. The repertoire was sequenced with immunoSEQ multiplex PCR; TCRdb's copy has only in-frame clones and lacks some. This sample has 95,000 to 150,000 clones, with over 65% found just once. This chain uses TRBV6-1 with TRBJ1-5; no firm D call. Source material: PBMCs. The sequence was collected from a man between 45 and 60 years old in good health and CMV-seronegative. CDR3 sequence reads: CASSVSSGNQPQHF. CDR3 nucleotide sequence: TGTGCCAGCAGTGTATCCAGTGGCAATCAGCCCCAGCATTTT.